Each of the 11 T cell receptor beta chains below was sequenced from the same sample in a study of regulatory T cells in long-lasting Graves disease. Time point given: newly diagnosed GD, antithyroid drugs for less than 3 months. The TCR library was made from RNA extracted from PBMCs. Libraries of TCR beta came from iRepertoire HTBI primers plus Arm-PCR of CDR3 regions. Via MiXCR, TCRdb re-called the multiplex PCR reads, giving one row per CDR3 protein. The top ten hold 9.5% to 15% of the sample, which has fewer than 500,000 distinct CDR3 sequences, around 16% seen once. Another study also made use of these data, one on T cells in Graves' hyperthyroidism and ophthalmopathy.

The material was peripheral blood mononuclear cells (PBMCs), obtained at new diagnosis, from a patient treated with antithyroid drugs. Source of these receptors: a man between 40 and 49 years old with Graves disease.

This clonotype has at least ten counts. J is TRBJ2-3 and V is TRBV11-2, with D perhaps TRBD2 (5 bases). With 6 bases removed from V and 3 bases from J, the gap between germline ends came to 13 bases. Germline V gene data show CDR1 as SGHAT and CDR2 as FQNNGV. The CDR3 spans 14 residues. CDR3 residues: CASRRVGWTDTQYF. CDR3 DNA sequence: TGTGCCAGCAGGAGGGTTGGCTGGACAGATACGCAGTATTTT.

There are a few counts of this clonotype. This CDR3 is CATAFGTEAFF. The CDR3 nucleotides are TGTGCCACCGCCTTTGGGACTGAAGCTTTCTTT. The V and J genes are TRBV28 and TRBJ1-1; D unresolved. Per the germline V gene, CDR1 is MDHEN and CDR2 is SYDVKM. The CDR3 totals 11 residues. Trimming removed 10 bases at V and 5 bases at J, with 11 bases between.

This clonotype has a handful of counts. The chain employs TRBV6-2 or TRBV6-3 and TRBJ2-1; TRBD2 matches 9 bases. Unmatched junction bases numbered 15, after V lost 8 bases and J lost 7 bases. The CDR3 consists of 16 residues. Germline V CDR1 and CDR2: MNHEY, SVGEGT. The CDR3 bases are TGTGCCAGCGATGCGGCGGGAGGGCCGGGGCGGAATGAGCAGTTCTTC. It codes for CASDAAGGPGRNEQFF.

The rearrangement uses TRBV12-3 or TRBV12-4 and TRBJ2-5, with D perhaps matching TRBD1 (6 bases). The CDR3 loop spans 15 amino acids. The V end lost 6 bases, the J end lost 5 bases, and 19 bases lay between the germline ends. CDR3 region: CASRARDKASETQYF. As DNA, the CDR3 is TGTGCCAGCAGGGCGAGGGACAAGGCATCGGAGACCCAGTACTTC.

Ten or more counts support this clonotype. The chain is built from TRBV11-3 and TRBJ1-1; D not certain. V lost 6 bases and J 1 base, leaving 6 bases between the germline ends. Germline assignment: CDR1 SGHNT and CDR2 YENEEA. CDR3 length equals 12 residues. CDR3 sequence (DNA): TGTGCCAGCAGTTATCGGAACACTGAAGCTTTCTTT. Its translation is CASSYRNTEAFF.

As to this clonotype: A much larger clone differs from this one at a single base, so this may be a read error. The chain joins TRBV27 to TRBJ1-6, with D possibly TRBD1 on 6 matching bases. The ends were cut back, 3 bases at V and 6 bases at J, with 6 bases in the middle. The CDR3 loop spans 13 amino acids. From germline, CDR1 is MNHEY and CDR2 SMNVEV (reference sequence). The CDR3, as DNA: TGTGCCAGCAGTTTCAGGGGTAATTCACCCCTCCACTTT. Its protein product is CASSFRGNSPLHF.

This clonotype was counted between two and nine times. The chain joins TRBV6-5 to TRBJ2-7; 9 bases line up with TRBD1. Trimming removed 2 bases from V and 3 bases from J; junction bases left unmatched: 2. Germline loops: CDR1 MNHEY, CDR2 SVGAGI. The CDR3 loop spans 14 amino acids. CDR3 DNA sequence: TGTGCCAGCAGTTACCTGGGACAGGGCTACGAGCAGTACTTC. It codes for CASSYLGQGYEQYF.

A single count supports this clonotype. The chain's CDR3 is CASTPGTSGRGTQYF. CDR3 bases: TGTGCCAGCACTCCAGGGACTAGCGGGAGAGGTACGCAGTATTTT. The chain joins TRBV6-1 to TRBJ2-3; 14 bases are shared with TRBD2. The CDR3 is 15 residues long. Trimming cost V 7 bases and J 8 bases; bases outside gene matches: 8. The germline V gene has CDR1 MNHNS and CDR2 SASEGT.

Regarding this clonotype: This may arise from a read error, as a much more abundant clone is one base away. This chain joins TRBV11-2 and TRBJ2-2; D possibly corresponds to TRBD2 (6 bases). Germline V gene data show CDR1 as SGHAT and CDR2 as FQNNGV. The CDR3 is 15 residues long. The CDR3 here is CASSLTTRNTGGLFF. For the CDR3, the DNA is TGTGCCAGCAGCCTCACGACACGAAACACCGGGGGGCTGTTTTTT.

This clonotype was seen more than once but under ten times. This may stem from a read error, because a much larger clone lies one nucleotide away. The chain combines TRBV5-1 with TRBJ2-1; TRBD1 matches 8 bases. Trimming cost V 6 bases and J 3 bases; bases outside gene matches: 11. Looked up from germline, CDR1 is SGHRS and CDR2 is YFSETQ. The CDR3 sequence is 16 residues long. The DNA for the CDR3 is TGCGCCAGCAACTACGGCCCGGGACAGGACTACAATGAGCAGTTCTTC. Translated: CASNYGPGQDYNEQFF. The whole variable domain, remainder taken from reference TRBV5-1 and TRBJ2-1, is KAGVTQTPRYLIKTRGQQVTLSCSPISGHRSVSWYQQTPGQGLQFLFEYFSETQRNKGNFPGRFSGRQFSNSRSEMNVSTLELGDSALYLCASNYGPGQDYNEQFFGPGTRLTVL.

In this sample, this clonotype turned up many times. V is TRBV5-1 and J is TRBJ2-7, with D perhaps matching TRBD2 (5 bases). Germline CDR1 reads SGHRS; CDR2 reads YFSETQ. The V end lost 5 bases, the J end lost 0 bases, and 15 bases lay between the germline ends. CDR3 length: 15 amino acids. Here the CDR3 reads CASRITGSSSYEQYF. The DNA of the CDR3 is TGCGCCAGCAGAATCACGGGATCGAGCTCCTACGAGCAGTACTTC.